One sample yielded the 18 T cell receptor beta chains listed below, sequenced in a study of technical replicates of blood from a handful of donors. Assay: immunoSEQ multiplex PCR; the TCRdb copy retains only in-frame clones and omits some. The sample has about 74,000 clones, 81% seen once. The sequenced sample consisted of PBMCs. Receptors were obtained from a human donor in good health. Some clones in this sample may be carry-over from other donors' samples.

This chain connects TRBV30 to TRBJ1-4; 9 bases align to TRBD1. Germline-derived CDR1 and CDR2 are GTSNPN and SVGIG (reference sequence). V trimming: 7 bases; J trimming: 1 base; junction bases outside the gene matches: 4. This CDR3 spans 14 amino acids. Written as DNA, the CDR3 is TGTGCCTCTGACAGGGGGGAAACTAATGAAAAACTGTTTTTT. Translation: CASDRGETNEKLFF.

The V call is TRBV7-9, the J call TRBJ2-3, with TRBD2 matching 8 bases. V lost 5 bases, J lost 3 bases, and 4 bases stayed unmatched. Germline CDR1 and CDR2: SEHNR and FQNEAQ (reference sequence). The CDR3 extends over 14 amino acids. CDR3 protein: CASSRGGSTDTQYF. CDR3 nucleotide sequence: TGTGCCAGCAGCCGGGGGGGTTCGACAGATACGCAGTATTTT.

V gene TRBV13 combines with J gene TRBJ2-3; 7 bases match TRBD1. Looked up from germline, CDR1 is PRHDT and CDR2 is FYEKMQ (reference sequence). V was clipped by 5 bases and J by 2 bases; unmatched bases: 10. This CDR3 is 16 amino acids long. The CDR3 region is CASSRTDRPNTDTQYF. CDR3 DNA sequence: TGTGCCAGCAGCCGAACGGACAGGCCAAACACAGATACGCAGTATTTT. Full variable domain (rest looked up from reference TRBV13 and TRBJ2-3): AAGVIQSPRHLIKEKRETATLKCYPIPRHDTVYWYQQGPGQDPQFLISFYEKMQSDKGSIPDRFSAQQFSDYHSELNMSSLELGDSALYFCASSRTDRPNTDTQYFGPGTRLTVL.

The chain is built from TRBV20-1 and TRBJ1-2; D call uncertain. This CDR3 region has 11 residues. CDR1 DFQATT and CDR2 SNEGSKA come from the germline V gene (reference sequence). For the CDR3, the DNA is TGCGGAACTCGTACAGACTATGGCTACACCTTC. Translation: CGTRTDYGYTF.

The chain is built from TRBV6-1 and TRBJ2-3; 7 nucleotides match TRBD1. Germline V CDR1 and CDR2: MNHNS, SASEGT. This CDR3 spans 16 amino acids. The V gene end was trimmed by 3 bases and the J gene end by 4 bases; junction bases not matched to a gene: 10. The CDR3 DNA reads as TGTGCCAGCAGTGACCGGGACAGCGTTTGGGCAGATACGCAGTATTTT. Translating it yields CASSDRDSVWADTQYF.

The chain recombines TRBV18 with TRBJ2-7, with 14 positions matching TRBD2. V lost 6 bases, J lost 2 bases, and 9 bases stayed unmatched. The germline gives CDR1 KGHSH, CDR2 LQKENI. The CDR3 is 17 residues long. CDR3 nucleotides: TGTGCCAGCTCTGACCCGGGACTAGCGGGAGCCCCCTACGAGCAGTACTTC. Translating gives CASSDPGLAGAPYEQYF.

The gene calls are TRBV12-1 and TRBJ2-7; TRBD2, as called in the table, went unchecked against the DNA. TRBV12-1 has pseudogene status. The CDR3 totals 20 residues. The chain's CDR3 is CASSRHYRLAGELRSYEQYF. The DNA for the CDR3 is TGTGCCAGCAGCCGTCATTACAGACTAGCGGGGGAATTGAGGTCCTACGAGCAGTACTTC.

This chain connects TRBV5-1 to TRBJ2-1; possible D gene TRBD1, 6 bases. The V and J ends lost 3 bases and 6 bases respectively, with 10 bases between them. CDR3 length equals 13 residues. The V gene's germline CDR1 is SGHRS and CDR2 YFSETQ. CDR3 sequence (DNA): TGCGCCAGCAGCTCCCAGACAGGCAATGAGCAGTTCTTC. It translates to CASSSQTGNEQFF.

This clone has more than one count but fewer than ten. This rearrangement joins TRBV5-1 to TRBJ1-5, with 9 bases that match TRBD1. The CDR3 contains 14 residues. V shed 4 bases, J shed 5 bases, and the junction held 4 bases outside the gene matches. CDR1 SGHRS and CDR2 YFSETQ come from the germline V gene. DNA for the CDR3: TGCGCCAGCAGCCTTACAGGGGGCGATCAGCCCCAGCATTTT. Translated: CASSLTGGDQPQHF.

The CDR3 bases are TGCGCCAGCAGCTTGTTCGGTGGGGGGACGCAAGAGACCCAGTACTTC. Translated, it gives CASSLFGGGTQETQYF. The V gene is TRBV5-1, the J gene TRBJ2-5; D perhaps matches TRBD2 (6 bases). The germline CDR1 and CDR2 sequences are SGHRS and YFSETQ. The CDR3 runs to 16 residues. V lost 1 base, J lost 2 bases, and 15 bases lay in between.

The CDR3 loop is CASRYEQGASYEQYF. The CDR3 DNA reads TGTGCCAGCAGATATGAGCAGGGGGCCTCCTACGAGCAGTACTTC. The chain joins TRBV7-9 to TRBJ2-7; 8 positions match TRBD1. The CDR3 spans 15 residues. Trimming at V came to 6 bases and at J to 0 bases, leaving 7 bases not matched to a gene. Germline V CDR1 and CDR2: SEHNR, FQNEAQ (reference sequence).

This rearrangement joins TRBV25-1 to TRBJ1-1, with D maybe TRBD1 (5 bases). The CDR3 has 13 amino acids. V lost 3 bases, J lost 5 bases, and 10 bases lay in between. Germline loops: CDR1 MGHDK, CDR2 SYGVNS. The CDR3 nucleotides read TGTGCCAGCAGTGATGGGGGGTGGACTGAAGCTTTCTTT. This codes for CASSDGGWTEAFF.

The chain carries TRBV4-2 and TRBJ2-4, with D possibly matching TRBD2 (6 bases). V dropped 1 base and J dropped 6 bases, with 13 bases sitting between them. From germline, CDR1 is LGHNA and CDR2 YNFKEQ. The CDR3 is made up of 15 amino acids. CDR3 amino acids: CASSQGEAEGNIQYF. The CDR3 nucleotides read TGTGCCAGCAGCCAAGGGGAAGCGGAGGGAAACATTCAGTACTTC.

The chain is built from TRBV7-2 and TRBJ1-1; a weak D match, TRBD1 (6 bases). This CDR3 region has 15 residues. Germline assignment: CDR1 SGHTA and CDR2 FQGNSA. Trimming pared 4 bases from V and 3 bases from J, leaving 15 bases between. The CDR3 reads CASSSQSPGDTEAFF. In DNA form, the CDR3 reads TGTGCCAGCAGCTCCCAGTCTCCAGGGGACACTGAAGCTTTCTTT.

The DNA of the CDR3 is TGTGCCAGCAGCTTGGAAGCCGGCGGGAGCATCGACGAGCAGTACTTC. As protein: CASSLEAGGSIDEQYF. The rearrangement links TRBV5-4 to TRBJ2-7; TRBD2 aligns across 7 bases. Germline trimming cut 0 bases from V and 5 bases from J; bases unmatched to any gene: 11. This CDR3 region has 16 residues. Germline V gene lookup returns CDR1 SGHNT and CDR2 YYREEE (reference sequence).

The chain carries TRBV7-9 and TRBJ2-7; TRBD2 might be the D (6 bases). This CDR3 region has 12 residues. Germline values: CDR1 SEHNR, CDR2 FQNEAQ (reference sequence). V was shortened by 8 bases and J by 5 bases, with 13 bases between the two germline ends. CDR3 coding DNA: TGTGCCAGCCTCGGAGGGATTGACGAGCAGTACTTC. Encoded protein: CASLGGIDEQYF.

This chain connects TRBV19 to TRBJ2-3, with 7 bases matching TRBD1. CDR3 length: 14 amino acids. V shed 0 bases, J shed 8 bases, and the junction held 5 bases outside the gene matches. Germline V gene sequence: CDR1 LNHDA, CDR2 SQIVND (reference sequence). CDR3 coding DNA: TGTGCCAGTAGTATAGAAGGGGGCCCCGGTACGCAGTATTTT. This gives the protein CASSIEGGPGTQYF. The full variable domain, in which reference TRBV19 and TRBJ2-3 provide the parts outside the CDR3, is DGGITQSPKYLFRKEGQNVTLSCEQNLNHDAMYWYRQDPGQGLRLIYYSQIVNDFQKGDIAEGYSVSREKKESFPLTVTSAQKNPTAFYLCASSIEGGPGTQYFGPGTRLTVL.

V usage is TRBV5-1 and J usage is TRBJ2-5; tentatively, D is TRBD1 (5 bases). The CDR3 has 14 amino acids. Germline V gene lookup returns CDR1 SGHRS and CDR2 YFSETQ. Trimming left V 3 bases short and J 1 base short, with 10 bases between. Written as DNA, the CDR3 is TGCGCCAGCAGCTGGATTGACAGCCAAGAGACCCAGTACTTC. Protein sequence: CASSWIDSQETQYF.